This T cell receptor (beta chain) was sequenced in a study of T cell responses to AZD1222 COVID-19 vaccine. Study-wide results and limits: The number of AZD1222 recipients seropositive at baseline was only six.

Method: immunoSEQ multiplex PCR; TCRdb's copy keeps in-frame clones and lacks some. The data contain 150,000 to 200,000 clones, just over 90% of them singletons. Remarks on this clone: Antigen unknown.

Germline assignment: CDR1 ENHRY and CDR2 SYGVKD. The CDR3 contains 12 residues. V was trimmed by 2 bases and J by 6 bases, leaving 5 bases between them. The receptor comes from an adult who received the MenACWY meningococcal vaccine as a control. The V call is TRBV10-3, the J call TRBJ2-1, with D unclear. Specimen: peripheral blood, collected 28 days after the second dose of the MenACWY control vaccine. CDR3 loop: CAISEGGNEQFF. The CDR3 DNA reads TGTGCCATCAGTGAGGGCGGCAATGAGCAGTTCTTC.